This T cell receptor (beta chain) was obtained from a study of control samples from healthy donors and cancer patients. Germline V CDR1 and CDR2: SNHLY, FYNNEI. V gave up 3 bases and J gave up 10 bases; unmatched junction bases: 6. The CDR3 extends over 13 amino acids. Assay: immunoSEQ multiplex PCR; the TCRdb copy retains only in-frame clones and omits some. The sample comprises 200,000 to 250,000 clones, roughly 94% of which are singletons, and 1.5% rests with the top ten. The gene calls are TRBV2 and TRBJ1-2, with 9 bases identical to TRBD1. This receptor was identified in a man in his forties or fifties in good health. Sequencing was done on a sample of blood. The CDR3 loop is CASSDRDRDIYTF. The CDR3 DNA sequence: TGTGCCAGCAGTGACCGGGACAGGGATATCTACACCTTC. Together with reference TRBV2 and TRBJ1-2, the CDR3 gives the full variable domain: EPEVTQTPSHQVTQMGQEVILRCVPISNHLYFYWYRQILGQKVEFLVSFYNNEISEKSEIFDDQFSVERPDGSNFTLKIRSTKLEDSAMYFCASSDRDRDIYTFGSGTRLTVV.